This entry lists 5 T cell receptor beta chains sequenced from one sample in a study of graft-versus-host responses after intestinal transplantation (TCRdb year 2021). Receptor libraries were prepared by the immunoSEQ multiplex PCR assay. TCRdb's version of the immuneACCESS table is confined to in-frame rearrangements and falls short of the full clone set. An unresolved V gene accounts for under half of the shortfall where checked; the remainder is of unknown origin. Recorded for this sample are over 2,000 clones; roughly 75% of them occurred a single time. Roughly 9.9% of the sample belongs to the ten largest clones. Dithiothreitol, EDTA incubations and collagenase D digestion were used to isolate intraepithelial and lamina propria lymphocytes from graft specimens. The sample consisted of ileum tissue, taken 18 days after transplant. The receptor source for this set is a human patient who received an intestinal transplant, so some T cells may come from the graft donor.

V usage is TRBV5-1 and J usage is TRBJ2-7; perhaps TRBD1 as D (6 bases). V was trimmed by 2 bases and J by 4 bases, leaving 7 bases between them. The CDR3 length is 12 residues. Germline loops: CDR1 SGHRS, CDR2 YFSETQ. The CDR3: CASSLQGYEQYF. CDR3 sequence (DNA): TGCGCCAGCAGCTTACAGGGATACGAGCAGTACTTC.

This CDR3 reads CASGWTGNYEQYF. In nucleotides, the CDR3 is TGTGCTAGTGGTTGGACAGGGAACTACGAGCAGTACTTC. V and J are TRBV12-5 and TRBJ2-7, with 8 bases that match TRBD1. V shed 4 bases and J 3 bases; nucleotides not matched to a gene: 2. The CDR3 runs to 13 residues. Germline V gene lookup returns CDR1 LGHNT and CDR2 FRNRAP.

This chain connects TRBV18 to TRBJ1-2; 9 positions match TRBD1. The trim removed 2 bases at V and 8 bases at J, leaving 3 bases unmatched. This CDR3 region has 13 residues. The germline gives CDR1 KGHSH, CDR2 LQKENI. CDR3 coding DNA: TGTGCCAGCTCACCAAGGGACAGGGCGGGCTACACCTTC. It yields the protein CASSPRDRAGYTF.

The chain is built from TRBV5-4 and TRBJ1-2, with D maybe TRBD1 (5 bases). V was cut by 0 bases and J by 5 bases, with 5 bases left in between. CDR1 and CDR2 from the germline V gene are SGHNT and YYREEE (reference sequence). The CDR3 loop spans 12 amino acids. The DNA for the CDR3 is TGTGCCAGCAGCTTGGCAGGGTATGGCTACACCTTC. Translating gives CASSLAGYGYTF.

V is TRBV7-6 and J is TRBJ2-7, with 9 bases fitting TRBD1. Germline values: CDR1 SGHVS, CDR2 FNYEAQ. V trimming: 5 bases; J trimming: 6 bases; junction bases outside the gene matches: 5. This CDR3 has 13 amino acids. The CDR3 loop reads CASSIKTGGEQYF. As DNA, the CDR3 is TGTGCCAGCAGCATTAAGACAGGGGGCGAGCAGTACTTC.